This TCR beta chain emerged from a study of blood T cell repertoires in COVID-19. Study summary: Material from acute and convalescent COVID-19 was sourced from the United States, Italy and Spain. T cells, B-cell-depleted T cells, or PBMCs supplied cDNA or gDNA.

This CDR3 region has 14 residues. V lost 5 bases, J lost 6 bases, and 9 bases stayed unmatched. Germline V gene lookup returns CDR1 SGHTA and CDR2 FQGNSA. In the original processing: Estimation of nucleated cell counts was performed using reference gene primer amplification. Assay: immunoSEQ multiplex PCR; the TCRdb copy retains only in-frame clones and omits some. V and J calls and clone size follow that table, whereas D and trimming were derived from the DNA. The table includes around 81,000 clones, approximately 80% detected once. The sequencing sample was made of peripheral blood. The chain recombines TRBV7-2 with TRBJ1-2, with 7 positions matching TRBD1. The receptor comes from a human donor in a cohort sampled during active COVID-19. CDR3 nucleotide sequence: TGTGCCAGCAGCCGTTTCGACAGGGAAAATGGCTACACCTTC. This translates into CASSRFDRENGYTF. The full variable domain, with the rest looked up from reference TRBV7-2 and TRBJ1-2, is GAGVSQSPSNKVTEKGKDVELRCDPISGHTALYWYRQSLGQGLEFLIYFQGNSAPDKSGLPSDRFSAERTGGSVSTLTIQRTQQEDSAVYLCASSRFDRENGYTFGSGTRLTVV.